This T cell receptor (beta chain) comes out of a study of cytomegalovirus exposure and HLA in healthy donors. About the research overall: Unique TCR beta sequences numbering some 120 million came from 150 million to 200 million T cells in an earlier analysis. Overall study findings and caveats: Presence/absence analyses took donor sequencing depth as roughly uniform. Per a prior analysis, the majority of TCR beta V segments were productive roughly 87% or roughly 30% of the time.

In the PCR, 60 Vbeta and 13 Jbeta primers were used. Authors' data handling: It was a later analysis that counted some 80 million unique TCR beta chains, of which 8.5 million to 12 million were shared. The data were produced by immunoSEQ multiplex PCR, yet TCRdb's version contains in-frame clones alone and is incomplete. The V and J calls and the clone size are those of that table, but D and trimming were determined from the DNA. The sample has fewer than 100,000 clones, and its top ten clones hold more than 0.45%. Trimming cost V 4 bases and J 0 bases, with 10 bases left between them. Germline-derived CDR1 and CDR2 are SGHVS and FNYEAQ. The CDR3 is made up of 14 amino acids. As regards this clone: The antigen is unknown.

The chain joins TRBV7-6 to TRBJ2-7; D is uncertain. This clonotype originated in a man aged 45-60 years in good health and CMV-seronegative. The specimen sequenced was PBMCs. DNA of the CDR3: TGTGCCAGCAGCTCAGGAAGTCTCTCCTACGAGCAGTACTTC. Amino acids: CASSSGSLSYEQYF.